This TCR beta chain was documented in a study of cytomegalovirus exposure and HLA in healthy donors. Germline V gives CDR1 SGHAT, CDR2 FQNNGV. CDR3 length equals 14 residues. J was trimmed by 0 bases and V by 8 bases; bases with no gene match: 6. Vbeta (60) and Jbeta (13) primers were used in the PCR. TCRdb keeps only in-frame clones here, not all; method: immunoSEQ multiplex PCR. The sample records about 120,000 clones, 70% to 85% being singletons. The gene calls are TRBV11-2 and TRBJ2-7, with 8 bases aligning to TRBD2. The sequencing sample was made of PBMCs. This receptor was obtained from a man aged 40-49 years in good health and CMV-seropositive. CDR3: CASSRAGGSYEQYF. CDR3 nucleotide sequence: TGTGCCAGCTCGAGGGCGGGAGGCTCCTACGAGCAGTACTTC.